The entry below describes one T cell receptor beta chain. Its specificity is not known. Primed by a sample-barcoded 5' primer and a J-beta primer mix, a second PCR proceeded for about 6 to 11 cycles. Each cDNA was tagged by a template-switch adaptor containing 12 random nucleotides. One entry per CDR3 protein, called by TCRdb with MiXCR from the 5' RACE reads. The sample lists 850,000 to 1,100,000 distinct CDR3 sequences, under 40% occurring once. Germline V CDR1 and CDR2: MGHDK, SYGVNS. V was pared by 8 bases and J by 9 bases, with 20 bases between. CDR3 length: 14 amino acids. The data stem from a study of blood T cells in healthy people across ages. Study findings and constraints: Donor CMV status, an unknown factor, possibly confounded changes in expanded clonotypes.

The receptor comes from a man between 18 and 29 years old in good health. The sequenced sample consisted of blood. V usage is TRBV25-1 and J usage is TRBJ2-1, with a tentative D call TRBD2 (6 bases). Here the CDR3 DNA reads TGTGCCAGCGGAGGACCCGGGGGTCACAGTGAGCAGTTCTTC. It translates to CASGGPGGHSEQFF.